This T cell receptor beta chain was recorded in a study of T-cell memory formation after mild COVID-19. Study in general: For the most part, TCR clusters were specific to one donor. General study points: CD4+ contracting clones were found mainly in CM and EM, and CD8+ ones in EMRA.

5'RACE, which relied on constant-segment primers, yielded TCR alpha and TCR beta cDNA libraries carrying sample barcodes and UMIs. Using its own MiXCR run on the 5' RACE reads, TCRdb lists one record per CDR3 protein. The profile covers over 95,000 distinct CDR3 sequences, with around a fifth appearing a single time and approximately 40% taken by the ten largest. This clonotype was counted between two and nine times. Its target is not known. The clonotype originates from a man between 18 and 35 years old who had mild COVID-19 (a few samples of this study predate the infection). Cell type and time point are not known. What was sequenced was PBMCs or a T cell subset sorted from them (not recorded which).

Here the CDR3 DNA reads TGTGCCAGCAGCTTAGCGGGGTTCACTGAAGCTTTCTTT. Its protein is CASSLAGFTEAFF. The V gene is TRBV7-9, the J gene TRBJ1-1; no definite D call. Germline-derived CDR1 and CDR2 are SEHNR and FQNEAQ (reference sequence). CDR3 length equals 13 residues. Trimming removed 0 bases from V and 4 bases from J, with 6 bases in between.